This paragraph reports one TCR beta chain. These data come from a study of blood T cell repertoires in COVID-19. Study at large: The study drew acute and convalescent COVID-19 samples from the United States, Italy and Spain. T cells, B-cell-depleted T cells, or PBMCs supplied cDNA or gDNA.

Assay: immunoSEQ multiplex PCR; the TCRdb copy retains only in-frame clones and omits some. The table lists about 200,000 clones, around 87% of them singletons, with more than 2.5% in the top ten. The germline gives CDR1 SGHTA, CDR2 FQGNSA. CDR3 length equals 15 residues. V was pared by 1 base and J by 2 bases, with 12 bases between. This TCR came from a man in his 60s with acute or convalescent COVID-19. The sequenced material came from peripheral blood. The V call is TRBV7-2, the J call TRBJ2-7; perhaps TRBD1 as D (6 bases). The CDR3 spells CASSLEPGATYEQYF. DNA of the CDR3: TGTGCCAGCAGCTTAGAGCCAGGGGCCACCTACGAGCAGTACTTC.